This T cell receptor beta chain was profiled in a study of breast tumors, draining lymph nodes, adjacent tissues. V was cut by 3 bases and J by 6 bases, with 15 bases left in between. Germline V gene sequence: CDR1 SGHRS, CDR2 YFSETQ. This CDR3 spans 14 amino acids. Axillary draining lymph nodes of breast cancer patients supplied the node samples. TCRdb re-derived calls from the multiplex PCR reads in MiXCR, one entry per CDR3 protein. The sample has 150,000 to 200,000 distinct CDR3 sequences, approximately 30% seen once; the top ten hold around 4%. This receptor was obtained from a female donor with breast cancer. Some clones in this sample may be carry-over from other donors' samples. What was sequenced was axillary lymph node tissue. J is TRBJ1-1 and V is TRBV5-1; D is uncertain. The CDR3 spells CASSSYSSYAEAFF. The CDR3 bases are TGCGCCAGCAGCTCTTATTCTAGCTATGCTGAAGCTTTCTTT.